The 5 T cell receptor beta chains below all came from one sample that was sequenced in a study of cytomegalovirus exposure and HLA in healthy donors. A multiplex PCR was run with 60 Vbeta primers and 13 Jbeta primers. Using immunoSEQ multiplex PCR, the repertoire was profiled, and TCRdb retains in-frame clones only, with some absent. The table has approximately 170,000 clones, approximately 65% seen once. The sample was PBMCs. These receptors were taken from a man aged 35 to 55 in good health and CMV-seronegative.

The chain is built from TRBV18 and TRBJ2-7; D may be TRBD1 (6 bases). Germline values: CDR1 KGHSH, CDR2 LQKENI. Trimming stripped 3 bases from V and 0 bases from J, with 12 bases between. The CDR3 contains 15 residues. CDR3 nucleotide sequence: TGTGCCAGCTCACCTAGACAGGATTCCTCCTACGAGCAGTACTTC. It is translated as CASSPRQDSSYEQYF.

The CDR3 bases are TGTGCCAGCAGCTTAGAAGGGGCGGGAGGGTCAGATACGCAGTATTTT. Translated: CASSLEGAGGSDTQYF. V gene TRBV11-2 combines with J gene TRBJ2-3, with 9 bases identical to TRBD2. The ends lost 0 bases at V and 4 bases at J; junction bases unmatched: 5. Germline CDR1 reads SGHAT; CDR2 reads FQNNGV. The CDR3 is 16 amino acids.

The chain uses TRBV6-5 and TRBJ1-1, with 10 bases matching TRBD1. The germline gives CDR1 MNHEY, CDR2 SVGAGI. The V segment lost 11 bases and the J segment 3 bases; nucleotides outside the gene matches: 3. The CDR3 covers 12 residues. Written as DNA, the CDR3 is TGTGCCGTAGGACAGGGGGACACTGAAGCTTTCTTT. Its protein is CAVGQGDTEAFF.

This chain joins TRBV10-3 and TRBJ2-5; 9 bases map to TRBD2. After removal of 2 bases from V and 2 bases from J, the junction contained 3 bases not matched to a gene. The CDR3 extends over 15 amino acids. Germline V lookup: CDR1 ENHRY, CDR2 SYGVKD. CDR3 sequence: CAISEQLAGQETQYF. In DNA, the CDR3 is TGTGCCATCAGTGAGCAGCTAGCGGGGCAAGAGACCCAGTACTTC.

V and J are TRBV7-2 and TRBJ1-2; 7 bases are shared with TRBD1. Trimming took 0 bases from V and 8 from J; bases not matched to a gene: 6. Germline CDR1 reads SGHTA; CDR2 reads FQGNSA. The CDR3 length is 14 residues. Here the CDR3 reads CASSLALTGQGYTF. CDR3 DNA: TGTGCCAGCAGCTTAGCGCTGACAGGGCAGGGCTACACCTTC.